One sample yielded the 29 T cell receptor beta chains listed below, sequenced in a study of T cell changes during pregnancy in multiple sclerosis. Libraries were prepared by immunoSEQ multiplex PCR; TCRdb keeps only in-frame clonotypes and omits some of them. The profile shows tens of thousands of clones, 85% to 90% of them singletons. The source was CD4+ T cells from peripheral blood mononuclear cells, collected in the first trimester of pregnancy. The receptor set was obtained from a female donor with multiple sclerosis, enrolled in a pregnancy study.

J is TRBJ2-5 and V is TRBV5-1, with 10 bases aligning to TRBD2. Looked up from germline, CDR1 is SGHRS and CDR2 is YFSETQ. The CDR3 is 15 amino acids. Germline trimming cut 4 bases from V and 5 bases from J; bases unmatched to any gene: 8. The CDR3 region is CASSNLAGAGETQYF. The CDR3 DNA reads as TGCGCCAGCAGCAACCTAGCGGGGGCGGGGGAGACCCAGTACTTC.

This rearrangement joins TRBV4-1 to TRBJ1-5; 9 nucleotides align to TRBD1. CDR3 size: 14 residues. Germline CDR1 and CDR2: MGHRA and YSYEKL. With V trimmed by 4 bases and J by 4 bases, 2 bases remained unmatched. This chain's CDR3 is CASSPGQGNQPQHF. CDR3 DNA: TGCGCCAGCAGCCCGGGACAGGGAAATCAGCCCCAGCATTTT.

This clone was picked up one time. DNA of the CDR3: TGCAGGACTCGCGACGTGAGGTCCTACAATGAGCAGTTCTTC. As protein: CRTRDVRSYNEQFF. The rearrangement links TRBV29-1 to TRBJ2-1; D is unclear. Germline V lookup: CDR1 SQVTM, CDR2 ANQGSEA. The CDR3 extends over 14 amino acids.

The J gene is TRBJ1-2, the V gene TRBV6-5; weak D call: TRBD1 (5 bases). This CDR3 is built from 12 residues. CDR1 and CDR2 from the germline V gene are MNHEY and SVGAGI. Trimming took 8 bases from V and 2 from J, leaving 9 bases between them. This chain's CDR3 is CASSTANYGYTF. CDR3 coding DNA: TGTGCCAGCTCGACAGCCAACTATGGCTACACCTTC.

V and J are TRBV11-3 and TRBJ2-4, with 7 bases aligning to TRBD2. The CDR3 sequence is 14 residues long. Trimming removed 5 bases from V and 8 bases from J; junction bases left unmatched: 9. Germline values: CDR1 SGHNT, CDR2 YENEEA. The CDR3 region is CASSNPTSSYIQYF. CDR3 nucleotide sequence: TGTGCCAGCAGCAACCCGACTAGCTCTTACATTCAGTACTTC.

The chain carries TRBV29-1 and TRBJ2-5; 9 nucleotides agree with TRBD2. CDR1 is SQVTM, CDR2 ANQGSEA, per germline. Germline trimming cut 0 bases from V and 2 bases from J; bases unmatched to any gene: 7. The CDR3 runs 16 residues. In nucleotides, the CDR3 is TGCAGCGTTGAAGAAGGGACTAGCAGGGGACAAGAGACCCAGTACTTC. Translating gives CSVEEGTSRGQETQYF.

The V and J genes are TRBV5-4 and TRBJ1-1; a weak D match, TRBD1 (6 bases). V was clipped by 2 bases and J by 1 base, with 15 bases between them. This CDR3 region has 16 residues. Germline V gene sequence: CDR1 SGHNT, CDR2 YYREEE (reference sequence). For the CDR3, the DNA is TGTGCCAGCAGCTTATCTCTACCGACAGGGAACACTGAAGCTTTCTTT. Translation: CASSLSLPTGNTEAFF.

J is TRBJ1-1 and V is TRBV27; TRBD1 matches 7 bases. Germline lookup yields CDR1 MNHEY and CDR2 SMNVEV (reference sequence). The CDR3 runs 15 residues. The trim removed 5 bases at V and 1 base at J, leaving 7 bases unmatched. The CDR3 DNA reads TGTGCCAGCAGTCCCCGGGACAGACCGAACACTGAAGCTTTCTTT. The encoded protein is CASSPRDRPNTEAFF.

The V and J genes are TRBV28 and TRBJ1-5, with TRBD1 matching 7 bases. This CDR3 has 16 amino acids. The V gene end was trimmed by 2 bases and the J gene end by 2 bases; junction bases not matched to a gene: 6. Germline CDR1 is MDHEN and CDR2 is SYDVKM. CDR3 protein: CASSLLLGQGNQPQHF. The CDR3 bases are TGTGCCAGCAGTTTACTCCTAGGACAGGGCAATCAGCCCCAGCATTTT.

The chain combines TRBV4-1 with TRBJ1-5, with D possibly being TRBD1 (5 bases). V shed 0 bases and J shed 6 bases, with 12 bases lying between them. The CDR3 sequence is 15 residues long. Germline V CDR1 and CDR2: MGHRA, YSYEKL. CDR3: CASSQEGREIQPQHF. The CDR3 nucleotides are TGCGCCAGCAGCCAAGAGGGCAGGGAAATTCAGCCCCAGCATTTT.

The chain employs TRBV5-5 and TRBJ1-2; tentatively, D is TRBD1 (6 bases). The CDR3 totals 14 residues. The V gene lost 2 bases and the J gene lost 4 bases, with 12 bases spanning the gap. Germline-derived CDR1 and CDR2 are SGHKS and YYEKEE (reference sequence). CDR3 nucleotides: TGTGCCAGCAGCTTAAACAGGGATAGCTATGGCTACACCTTC. Translated: CASSLNRDSYGYTF. Based on the CDR3 plus reference TRBV5-5 and TRBJ1-2, the full variable domain is DAGVTQSPTHLIKTRGQQVTLRCSPISGHKSVSWYQQVLGQGPQFIFQYYEKEERGRGNFPDRFSARQFPNYSSELNVNALLLGDSALYLCASSLNRDSYGYTFGSGTRLTVV.

CDR3 in DNA: TGTGCCAGCAGCGACCGACAGGAAAAGGCTGGAAACACCATATATTTT. Protein: CASSDRQEKAGNTIYF. The rearrangement joins TRBV9 to TRBJ1-3; D is possibly TRBD1 (6 bases). Trimming left V 3 bases short and J 2 bases short, with 15 bases between. Looked up from germline, CDR1 is SGDLS and CDR2 is YYNGEE. This CDR3 is built from 16 residues.

J is TRBJ1-6 and V is TRBV5-1; possible D gene TRBD1, 5 bases. This CDR3 is 17 amino acids long. Germline assignment: CDR1 SGHRS and CDR2 YFSETQ. Trimming pared 1 base from V and 10 bases from J, leaving 21 bases between. In DNA form, the CDR3 reads TGCGCCAGCAGCTTGTACGGGGGTGACCATAAGTGGTCACCCCTCCACTTT. It yields the protein CASSLYGGDHKWSPLHF.

The genes are TRBV20-1 and TRBJ1-1; no clear D gene. The CDR3 extends over 11 amino acids. The V end was cut by 2 bases, the J end by 4 bases, with 5 bases between. The germline CDR1 and CDR2 sequences are DFQATT and SNEGSKA (reference sequence). The CDR3 reads CSARSFTEAFF. The CDR3 DNA follows: TGCAGTGCTAGATCGTTCACTGAAGCTTTCTTT.

This chain links TRBV7-3 with TRBJ2-3, with D tentatively TRBD2 (7 bases). V lost 5 bases to trimming and J lost 5 bases, with 17 bases between them. The germline V gene encodes CDR1 SGHTA and CDR2 FQGTGA. The CDR3 covers 15 residues. Written as DNA, the CDR3 is TGTGCCAGCAGCCCAGGAGGGGGGGCCTTAGATACGCAGTATTTT. Translation: CASSPGGGALDTQYF.

With respect to this clone: One end of the junction varies from germline; a read error may be responsible. This rearrangement joins TRBV5-1 to TRBJ2-2; possibly TRBD1 for D (6 bases). The length of the CDR3 is 16 residues. From germline, CDR1 is SGHRS and CDR2 YFSETQ. CDR3 nucleotide sequence: TGCGCCAGCAGCTTGGCTTGGGGACAAAACACCGGAGAGCTGTTTTTT. Protein: CASSLAWGQNTGELFF.

This rearrangement joins TRBV30 to TRBJ1-5; 7 bases agree with TRBD1. The ends lost 2 bases at V and 1 base at J; junction bases unmatched: 5. CDR1 GTSNPN and CDR2 SVGIG come from the germline V gene (reference sequence). The CDR3 extends over 15 amino acids. The CDR3 spells CAWSPLGQSNQPQHF. CDR3 nucleotides: TGTGCCTGGAGTCCTTTGGGACAGAGCAATCAGCCCCAGCATTTT. Full variable domain (outside the CDR3, taken from reference TRBV30 and TRBJ1-5): SQTIHQWPATLVQPVGSPLSLECTVEGTSNPNLYWYRQAAGRGLQLLFYSVGIGQISSEVPQNLSASRPQDRQFILSSKKLLLSDSGFYLCAWSPLGQSNQPQHFGDGTRLSIL.

For the CDR3, the DNA is TGTGCCTGGAGTGTACAGGGTACTCAGCCCCAGCATTTT. This gives the protein CAWSVQGTQPQHF. This chain joins TRBV30 and TRBJ1-5, with a tentative D call TRBD1 (6 bases). The CDR3 consists of 13 residues. V dropped 0 bases and J dropped 6 bases, with 9 bases sitting between them. Germline CDR1 GTSNPN, CDR2 SVGIG (reference sequence).

CDR3 in DNA: TGCGCCAGTTACGATCACATAAGCTCCTACGAGCAGTACTTC. Translating gives CASYDHISSYEQYF. V usage is TRBV5-1 and J usage is TRBJ2-7; D uncertain. V dropped 8 bases and J dropped 0 bases, with 15 bases sitting between them. The germline gives CDR1 SGHRS, CDR2 YFSETQ. The CDR3 loop spans 14 amino acids.

The sample holds a few counts of this clone. This sequence joins TRBV6-5 and TRBJ1-5; 8 nucleotides agree with TRBD1. Germline CDR1 MNHEY, CDR2 SVGAGI. The CDR3 is 14 amino acids. With 6 bases clipped from V and 7 bases from J, the junction kept 8 bases outside the gene matches. The chain's CDR3 is CASSTDRADQPQHF. For the CDR3, the DNA is TGTGCCAGCAGCACGGACAGGGCTGACCAGCCCCAGCATTTT.

The chain has TRBV15 and TRBJ2-7, with D perhaps matching TRBD1 (6 bases). This CDR3 has 13 residues. Germline V lookup: CDR1 LNHNV, CDR2 YYDKDF (reference sequence). V was pared by 0 bases and J by 6 bases, with 9 bases between. CDR3 loop: CATSRDLGAEQYF. CDR3 coding DNA: TGTGCCACCAGCAGAGATTTGGGGGCCGAGCAGTACTTC.

The rearrangement joins TRBV27 to TRBJ2-1; perhaps TRBD2 as D (6 bases). Trimming pared 5 bases from V and 9 bases from J, leaving 17 bases between. CDR3 length: 14 residues. CDR1 and CDR2 from the germline V gene are MNHEY and SMNVEV (reference sequence). The CDR3 loop is CASSQTSGTREQFF. CDR3 nucleotides: TGTGCCAGCAGTCAAACCTCCGGGACTCGTGAGCAGTTCTTC.

V usage is TRBV19 and J usage is TRBJ2-7; 7 bases align to TRBD1. CDR1 is LNHDA, CDR2 SQIVND, per germline (reference sequence). The CDR3 is made up of 15 amino acids. V was pared by 3 bases and J by 2 bases, with 7 bases of the junction left unmatched. The DNA for the CDR3 is TGTGCCAGTAGTATGGTGTCAGGGGGTACCTACGAGCAGTACTTC. Translated, it gives CASSMVSGGTYEQYF.

The chain combines TRBV18 with TRBJ2-1; 7 nucleotides match TRBD2. The junction had 9 bases not matched to a gene; V was cut back by 4 bases and J by 9 bases. Germline CDR1 and CDR2: KGHSH and LQKENI. The CDR3 totals 14 residues. The CDR3 protein is CASSLTSTSLEQFF. DNA for the CDR3: TGTGCCAGCTCACTTACCTCGACTAGCCTTGAGCAGTTCTTC.

This clone turned up a few times. Other DNA sequences of this sample code for an identical CDR3. The chain uses TRBV7-2 and TRBJ2-3; 7 bases line up with TRBD2. Unmatched junction bases numbered 9, after V lost 6 bases and J lost 6 bases. From germline, CDR1 is SGHTA and CDR2 FQGNSA. The CDR3 spans 14 residues. The CDR3 region has the DNA TGTGCCAGCAGGCCCGGACTAGACGGGGATACGCAGTATTTT. Residues: CASRPGLDGDTQYF.

The chain joins TRBV7-8 to TRBJ2-2; 12 bases fit TRBD2. This CDR3 is 18 amino acids long. Germline V gene sequence: CDR1 SGHVS, CDR2 FQNEAQ. V gave up 5 bases and J gave up 0 bases; unmatched junction bases: 7. The CDR3 nucleotides read TGTGCCAGCAGCCCTGGACTAGCGGGGTACTCGAACACCGGGGAGCTGTTTTTT. Translation gives CASSPGLAGYSNTGELFF.

This clone has a single count. The V and J genes are TRBV11-2 and TRBJ2-1; 13 nucleotides agree with TRBD2. Looked up from germline, CDR1 is SGHAT and CDR2 is FQNNGV. This CDR3 is 15 amino acids long. J gave up 5 bases and V 6 bases, and 4 bases lay outside the gene matches. The chain's CDR3 is CASRRTSGGDNEQFF. DNA for the CDR3: TGTGCCAGCAGACGAACTAGCGGGGGGGACAATGAGCAGTTCTTC. The full variable domain, its missing parts supplied by reference TRBV11-2 and TRBJ2-1, is EAGVAQSPRYKIIEKRQSVAFWCNPISGHATLYWYQQILGQGPKLLIQFQNNGVVDDSQLPKDRFSAERLKGVDSTLKIQPAKLEDSAVYLCASRRTSGGDNEQFFGPGTRLTVL.

The genes are TRBV5-4 and TRBJ2-3, with D maybe TRBD2 (5 bases). The CDR3 has 17 residues. Trimming shortened V by 1 base and J by 3 bases, and 18 bases separated the two germline ends. Looked up from germline, CDR1 is SGHNT and CDR2 is YYREEE (reference sequence). This chain's CDR3 is CASSLTSGSGLTDTQYF. The CDR3 region has the DNA TGTGCCAGCAGCTTGACCTCCGGCAGCGGATTAACAGATACGCAGTATTTT.

Turning to this clone: The identical CDR3 is also encoded by other nucleotide sequences in the sample. V gene TRBV15 combines with J gene TRBJ2-5; maybe TRBD1 (6 bases). The CDR3 runs to 14 residues. Germline CDR1 LNHNV, CDR2 YYDKDF (reference sequence). Trimming removed 2 bases at V and 5 bases at J, with 12 bases between. The CDR3 loop reads CATSRQGQGETQYF. The CDR3 DNA follows: TGTGCCACCAGCAGACAGGGGCAAGGGGAGACCCAGTACTTC.